This TCR beta chain was profiled in a study of blood T cell repertoires in COVID-19. About the research overall: Collection of acute and convalescent COVID-19 samples took place in the United States, Italy and Spain. PBMCs, B-cell-depleted T cells, or T cells provided the cDNA or gDNA that made up the material.

In the original processing: Reference gene primer amplification gave nucleated cell count estimates. Using immunoSEQ multiplex PCR, the repertoire was profiled, and TCRdb retains in-frame clones only, with some absent. V, J and clone size are those of that table, while D and trimming were read from the DNA. The repertoire holds 85,000 to 100,000 clones, with around 67% as singletons. This clone has only one observation. The CDR3 consists of 13 residues. CDR1 and CDR2 from the germline V gene are SNHLY and FYNNEI. V lost 10 bases, J lost 0 bases, and 12 bases lay in between. The chain couples TRBV2 to TRBJ1-1; D possibly corresponds to TRBD1 (6 bases). This clonotype originated in a woman in her sixties in a cohort sampled during active or convalescent COVID-19. What was sequenced was peripheral blood. Here the CDR3 DNA reads TGTGCCAATCACAGGGAGATGAACACTGAAGCTTTCTTT. This translates into CANHREMNTEAFF.